Listed here are 5 T cell receptor beta chains from one sample, sequenced in a study of cytomegalovirus exposure and HLA in healthy donors. Use of 60 Vbeta and 13 Jbeta primers characterized the PCR. The repertoire was sequenced with immunoSEQ multiplex PCR; TCRdb's copy has only in-frame clones and lacks some. The sample carries around 140,000 clones, approximately 82% recorded once. Sequencing was done on a sample of PBMCs. The receptors come from a man aged 18 to 29 in good health and CMV-seropositive.

J is TRBJ1-3 and V is TRBV28; D remains unclear. CDR3 length: 16 residues. V dropped 3 bases and J dropped 0 bases, with 12 bases sitting between them. Germline CDR1 MDHEN, CDR2 SYDVKM. Written as DNA, the CDR3 is TGTGCCAGCAGTTTTGGCTCACGACTCTCTGGAAACACCATATATTTT. Protein: CASSFGSRLSGNTIYF.

This chain connects TRBV28 to TRBJ1-4; 7 positions agree with TRBD1. Trimming removed 5 bases from V and 10 bases from J; junction bases left unmatched: 4. CDR1 is MDHEN, CDR2 SYDVKM, per germline. This CDR3 comprises 12 residues. Written as DNA, the CDR3 is TGTGCCAGCAGTGCGAGACAGGGAAAACTGTTTTTT. Its protein is CASSARQGKLFF.

The rearrangement uses TRBV28 and TRBJ1-4, with a possible D match to TRBD1 (6 bases). The germline V gene has CDR1 MDHEN and CDR2 SYDVKM. The CDR3 consists of 17 residues. The V gene lost 3 bases and the J gene lost 10 bases, with 24 bases spanning the gap. The CDR3: CASSFFPGALEAGKLFF. DNA of the CDR3: TGTGCCAGCAGTTTTTTTCCAGGGGCGTTGGAGGCAGGAAAACTGTTTTTT. Full variable domain (outside the CDR3, taken from reference TRBV28 and TRBJ1-4): DVKVTQSSRYLVKRTGEKVFLECVQDMDHENMFWYRQDPGLGLRLIYFSYDVKMKEKGDIPEGYSVSREKKERFSLILESASTNQTSMYLCASSFFPGALEAGKLFFGSGTQLSVL.

The chain has TRBV27 and TRBJ2-1; 15 nucleotides match TRBD2. Trimming took 6 bases from V and 4 from J; bases not matched to a gene: 1. In germline, CDR1 is MNHEY, CDR2 SMNVEV (reference sequence). This CDR3 is 15 amino acids long. In DNA form, the CDR3 reads TGTGCCAGCAGGGGACTAGCGGGAGGTTACAATGAGCAGTTCTTC. Translating it yields CASRGLAGGYNEQFF.

This sequence joins TRBV11-2 and TRBJ2-7, with 12 nucleotides matching TRBD2. V gave up 4 bases and J gave up 3 bases; unmatched junction bases: 7. Germline V gives CDR1 SGHAT, CDR2 FQNNGV. The CDR3 spans 16 residues. The CDR3 nucleotides are TGTGCCAGCAGCTCCCCCGTGACTAGCGGGAGCTACGAGCAGTACTTC. It translates to CASSSPVTSGSYEQYF.